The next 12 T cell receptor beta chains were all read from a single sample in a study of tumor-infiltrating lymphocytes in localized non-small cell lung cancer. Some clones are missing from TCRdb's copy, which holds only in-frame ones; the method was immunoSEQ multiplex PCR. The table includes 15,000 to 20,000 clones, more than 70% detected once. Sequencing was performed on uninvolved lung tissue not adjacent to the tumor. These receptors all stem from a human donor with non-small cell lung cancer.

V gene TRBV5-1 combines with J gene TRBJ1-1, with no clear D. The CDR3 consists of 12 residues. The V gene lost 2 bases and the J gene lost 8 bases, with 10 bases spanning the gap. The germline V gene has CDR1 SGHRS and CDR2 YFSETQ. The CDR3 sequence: CASSFAGSEAFF. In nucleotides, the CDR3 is TGCGCCAGCAGCTTCGCGGGTTCCGAAGCTTTCTTT.

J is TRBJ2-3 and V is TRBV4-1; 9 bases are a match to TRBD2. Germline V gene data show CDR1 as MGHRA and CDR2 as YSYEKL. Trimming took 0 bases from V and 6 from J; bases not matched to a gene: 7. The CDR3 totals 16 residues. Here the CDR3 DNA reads TGCGCCAGCAGCCAAGATCGGGGTAGCGGGAGTGATACGCAGTATTTT. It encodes CASSQDRGSGSDTQYF.

The CDR3: CASSSIRTHNYGYTF. The CDR3 region has the DNA TGTGCCAGCAGCTCAATCAGGACTCATAACTATGGCTACACCTTC. The V call is TRBV11-2, the J call TRBJ1-2; D is uncertain. The CDR3 has 15 amino acids. V lost 4 bases to trimming and J lost 1 base, with 13 bases between them. Germline CDR1 is SGHAT and CDR2 is FQNNGV.

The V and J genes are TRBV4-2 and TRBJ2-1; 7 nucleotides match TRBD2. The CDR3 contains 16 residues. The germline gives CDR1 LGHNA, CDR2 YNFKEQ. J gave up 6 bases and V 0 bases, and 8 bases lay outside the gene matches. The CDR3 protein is CASSQDASGDPNEQFF. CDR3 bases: TGTGCCAGCAGCCAAGATGCCAGCGGGGACCCCAATGAGCAGTTCTTC.

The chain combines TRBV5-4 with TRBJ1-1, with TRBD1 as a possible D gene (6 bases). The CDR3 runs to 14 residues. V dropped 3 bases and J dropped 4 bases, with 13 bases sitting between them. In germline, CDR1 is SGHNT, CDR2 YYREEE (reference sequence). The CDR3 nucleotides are TGTGCCAGCAGCTCTCAGGGGTTAAGCACTGAAGCTTTCTTT. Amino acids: CASSSQGLSTEAFF.

CDR3 region: CASSFAEVDGYTF. The CDR3 region has the DNA TGTGCCAGCAGTTTCGCGGAGGTGGATGGCTACACCTTC. This chain links TRBV28 with TRBJ1-2; D call uncertain. Germline V lookup: CDR1 MDHEN, CDR2 SYDVKM. V gave up 3 bases and J gave up 6 bases, with 11 bases separating them. This CDR3 contains 13 residues.

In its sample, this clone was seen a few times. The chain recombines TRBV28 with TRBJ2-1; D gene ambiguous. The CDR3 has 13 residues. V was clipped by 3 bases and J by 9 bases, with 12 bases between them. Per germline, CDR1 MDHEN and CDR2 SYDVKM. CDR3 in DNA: TGTGCCAGCAGTTTTCTTAGTGGGGTTGAGCAGTTCTTC. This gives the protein CASSFLSGVEQFF.

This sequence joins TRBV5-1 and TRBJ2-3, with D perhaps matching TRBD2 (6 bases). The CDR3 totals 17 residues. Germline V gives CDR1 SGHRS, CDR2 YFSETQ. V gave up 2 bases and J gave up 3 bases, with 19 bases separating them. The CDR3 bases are TGCGCCAGCAGCTTAGCGGGTGATCCGGGGATGACAGATACGCAGTATTTT. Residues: CASSLAGDPGMTDTQYF.

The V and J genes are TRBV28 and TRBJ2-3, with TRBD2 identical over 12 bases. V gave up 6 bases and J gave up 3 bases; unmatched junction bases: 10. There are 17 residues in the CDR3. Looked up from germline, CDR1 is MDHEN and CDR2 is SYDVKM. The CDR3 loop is CASRAFSSGRGTDTQYF. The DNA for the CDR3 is TGTGCCAGCAGGGCTTTCTCTAGCGGGAGGGGTACAGATACGCAGTATTTT. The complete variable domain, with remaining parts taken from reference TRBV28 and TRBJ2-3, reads DVKVTQSSRYLVKRTGEKVFLECVQDMDHENMFWYRQDPGLGLRLIYFSYDVKMKEKGDIPEGYSVSREKKERFSLILESASTNQTSMYLCASRAFSSGRGTDTQYFGPGTRLTVL.

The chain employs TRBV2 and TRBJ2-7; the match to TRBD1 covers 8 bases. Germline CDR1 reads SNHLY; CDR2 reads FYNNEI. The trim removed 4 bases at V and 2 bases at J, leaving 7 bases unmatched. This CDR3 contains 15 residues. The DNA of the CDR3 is TGTGCCAGCAGTGTGCACCGGGACAGGCCCTACGAGCAGTACTTC. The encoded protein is CASSVHRDRPYEQYF.

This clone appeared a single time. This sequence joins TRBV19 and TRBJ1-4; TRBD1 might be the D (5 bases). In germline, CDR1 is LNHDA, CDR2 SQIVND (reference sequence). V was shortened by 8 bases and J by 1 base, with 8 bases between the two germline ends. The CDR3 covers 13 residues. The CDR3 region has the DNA TGTGCCAGTCGGGACCTAACTAATGAAAAACTGTTTTTT. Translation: CASRDLTNEKLFF.

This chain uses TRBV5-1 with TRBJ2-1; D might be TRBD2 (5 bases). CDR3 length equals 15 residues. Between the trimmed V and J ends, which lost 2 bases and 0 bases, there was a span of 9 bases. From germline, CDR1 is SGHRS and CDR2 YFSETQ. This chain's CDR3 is CASSFGGSSYNEQFF. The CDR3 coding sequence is TGCGCCAGCAGCTTTGGTGGGAGCTCCTACAATGAGCAGTTCTTC. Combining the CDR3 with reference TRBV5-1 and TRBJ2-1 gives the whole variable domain KAGVTQTPRYLIKTRGQQVTLSCSPISGHRSVSWYQQTPGQGLQFLFEYFSETQRNKGNFPGRFSGRQFSNSRSEMNVSTLELGDSALYLCASSFGGSSYNEQFFGPGTRLTVL.